Sequencing of this T cell receptor (beta chain) was carried out in a study of T-cell memory formation after mild COVID-19. Overall study results and limits: That cross-reactive memory joined was suggested by some responding clones appearing in pre-infection memory. A second wave expanding day 15 to 37 was CD4+-biased; contracting clones were balanced. The authors did not confirm SARS-CoV-2 specificity of second-wave clones peaking day 37.

TCRdb called the 5' RACE reads again in MiXCR, with one record for every CDR3 protein. The table has roughly 450,000 distinct CDR3 sequences, around a sixth seen once. A word on this clonotype: Antigen unknown.

Deletions cut 2 bases from V and 9 bases from J, with 14 bases between. Germline assignment: CDR1 MNHEY and CDR2 SVGAGI. The CDR3 has 14 residues. Sequencing was carried out using PBMCs or a T cell subset sorted from them (not recorded which). This sequence joins TRBV6-5 and TRBJ2-1, with D tentatively TRBD1 or TRBD2 (5 bases each). The receptor was isolated from an adult woman who had mild COVID-19 (a few samples of this study predate the infection). Cell type and time point are not known. The CDR3 DNA reads as TGTGCCAGCAGTTACATGGGGCGGGCTGGTGAGCAGTTCTTC. Translated: CASSYMGRAGEQFF.